The 28 T cell receptor beta chains below come from one sample, sequenced in a study of T cell clonality in common variable immunodeficiency. Profiled with immunoSEQ multiplex PCR; TCRdb holds only in-frame clones, not every one. The sample holds some 40,000 clones, and no clone turns up only once. The sample consisted of peripheral blood mononuclear cells. The receptors stem from a person between 18 and 75 years old in good health.

This clone occurred many times. The CDR3 end is not reached by the read, which stops 3 residues before it; the germline J gene fills it in. V is TRBV7-9 and J is TRBJ2-2, with D perhaps TRBD1 (7 bases). This CDR3 is built from 15 residues. In germline, CDR1 is SEHNR, CDR2 FQNEAQ (reference sequence). The CDR3 spells CASSQTGRGDEKLFF. Incomplete CDR3 DNA: TGTGCCAGCAGCCAAACGGGCAGGGGGGACGAAAAG.

This clone was seen many times. The read terminates 3 residues ahead of where the CDR3 ends, so the germline J gene completes it. V gene TRBV5-1 combines with J gene TRBJ1-5; the D is unclear. This CDR3 is 13 amino acids long. The germline gives CDR1 SGHRS, CDR2 YFSETQ. V shed 0 bases and J shed 6 bases, with 7 bases lying between them. The covered CDR3 bases are TGCGCCAGCAGCTTGGGAGCGGGTCAGCCC. It translates to CASSLGAGQP. The entire CDR3 sequence reads CASSLGAGQPQHF.

This clone was counted at least ten times. The read terminates 3 residues ahead of where the CDR3 ends, so the germline J gene completes it. The chain links TRBV5-4 to TRBJ2-7, with TRBD1 identical over 7 bases. CDR3 length equals 15 residues. Germline CDR1 and CDR2: SGHNT and YYREEE (reference sequence). V dropped 0 bases and J dropped 6; count of bases not matched to a gene: 9. The CDR3 spells CASSLESGGRSEQYF. Incomplete CDR3 DNA: TGTGCCAGCAGCTTGGAATCAGGGGGTCGTAGCGAG.

Remarks on this clone: The read finishes 3 residues shy of the CDR3 end, and the germline J gene is used to complete it. This chain joins TRBV6-1 and TRBJ2-7, with TRBD1 identical over 7 bases. J lost 4 bases, V lost 2 bases, and 8 bases had no gene match. This CDR3 is 15 amino acids long. Germline CDR1 MNHNS, CDR2 SASEGT. The sequenced CDR3 bases are TGTGCCAGCAGTGAATTAGTGACAGGGTTATACGAG. It encodes CASSELVTGLYE. From start to end, the CDR3 is CASSELVTGLYEQYF.

This clone was counted ten times or more. Read coverage stops 3 residues before the CDR3 terminus; the germline J gene supplies the remainder. The chain couples TRBV6-2 or TRBV6-3 to TRBJ2-5; TRBD1 agrees at 8 bases. V trimming: 6 bases; J trimming: 5 bases; junction bases outside the gene matches: 8. Germline CDR1 is MNHEY and CDR2 is SVGEGT. The CDR3 is 14 amino acids. CDR3 DNA, as far as it was read: TGTGCCAGCAGCCGGACAGGGCTTCTGGAGACC. This sequence encodes CASSRTGLLET. Given in full, the CDR3 is CASSRTGLLETQYF.

As for this clone: The CDR3 goes on 3 residues after the read ends, and that part is filled in from the germline J gene. The rearrangement uses TRBV5-1 and TRBJ2-7, with a weak D call TRBD2 (6 bases). Germline CDR1 reads SGHRS; CDR2 reads YFSETQ. The CDR3 covers 15 residues. The V and J ends lost 0 bases and 0 bases respectively, with 10 bases between them. This CDR3 reads CASSLGAGNSYEQYF. The covered CDR3 bases are TGCGCCAGCAGCTTGGGGGCGGGAAACTCCTACGAG.

In its sample, this clone was seen many times. The CDR3 goes on 3 residues after the read ends, and that part is filled in from the germline J gene. This chain uses TRBV20-1 with TRBJ2-4; D is possibly TRBD2 (5 bases). Germline V CDR1 and CDR2: DFQATT, SNEGSKA (reference sequence). The CDR3 runs 13 residues. V dropped 6 bases and J dropped 1 base, with 10 bases sitting between them. CDR3 DNA (partial): TGCAGTGCCAGCGGCCGGGCCAAAAACATT. Translation gives CSASGRAKNI. The full CDR3 reads CSASGRAKNIQYF.

This clone was seen ten or more times. The CDR3 is cut off 3 residues early in the read; its end comes from the germline J gene. V usage is TRBV5-1 and J usage is TRBJ1-4; D is possibly TRBD1 (5 bases). CDR1 and CDR2 (germline): SGHRS, YFSETQ. This CDR3 region has 18 residues. V lost 1 base to trimming and J lost 5 bases, with 21 bases between them. CDR3 amino acids: CASSLLTPVGRQNEKLFF. The CDR3 DNA, read in part, is TGCGCCAGCAGCTTGTTGACCCCGGTGGGGCGGCAGAATGAAAAA.

This clone came up many times. Read data end 3 residues before the CDR3 end; the end is taken from the germline J gene. The chain has TRBV19 and TRBJ2-4; 8 nucleotides agree with TRBD2. V lost 2 bases, J lost 0 bases, and 3 bases stayed unmatched. Germline V lookup: CDR1 LNHDA, CDR2 SQIVND (reference sequence). The CDR3 has 16 residues. The DNA read from the CDR3 is TGTGCCAGTAGTATACTGGCGGGAGGAGCCAAAAACATT. Translating it yields CASSILAGGAKNI. The whole CDR3 protein reads CASSILAGGAKNIQYF.

This clone has ten or more counts. The part of the CDR3 DNA that was read is TGTGCCAGCGAGGGTGGCACAGATACG. Translating it yields CASEGGTDT. The entire CDR3 protein reads CASEGGTDTQYF. The chain couples TRBV18 to TRBJ2-3; TRBD2 is a possible D gene (5 bases). Read data end 3 residues before the CDR3 end; the end is taken from the germline J gene. V lost 8 bases, J lost 1 base, and 7 bases lay in between. CDR3 length equals 12 residues. CDR1 and CDR2 from the germline V gene are KGHSH and LQKENI.

The sample holds many counts of this clone. The read stops 3 residues short of the end of the CDR3; the missing end is completed from the germline J gene. This rearrangement joins TRBV19 to TRBJ1-5; 8 nucleotides align to TRBD1. The junction had 12 bases not matched to a gene; V was cut back by 10 bases and J by 1 base. This CDR3 has 16 residues. The germline gives CDR1 LNHDA, CDR2 SQIVND (reference sequence). The sequenced part of the CDR3 DNA is TGTGCCACCAACTCACAGGGGGTAGGGAGCAATCAGCCC. Protein: CATNSQGVGSNQP. From start to end, the CDR3 is CATNSQGVGSNQPQHF.

Many counts were recorded for this clone. The read stops 3 residues short of the end of the CDR3; the missing end is completed from the germline J gene. The chain uses TRBV5-6 and TRBJ2-6; D is perhaps TRBD1 (6 bases). The V gene's germline CDR1 is SGHDT and CDR2 YYEEEE. This CDR3 has 15 amino acids. V lost 6 bases and J 0 bases, leaving 10 bases between the germline ends. CDR3 loop: CASNRQVSGANVLTF. The part of the CDR3 DNA that was read is TGTGCCAGCAACCGACAGGTCTCTGGGGCCAACGTC.

This clone was found many times. Read sequence stops 3 residues before the CDR3 end, and the germline J gene provides the missing end. The V call is TRBV7-8, the J call TRBJ2-2, with D possibly TRBD2 on 6 matching bases. V dropped 11 bases and J dropped 6 bases, with 7 bases sitting between them. The CDR3 covers 10 residues. The V gene's germline CDR1 is SGHVS and CDR2 FQNEAQ. CDR3 DNA (partial): TGTGCCGGAGGGCCCGGGGAG. It specifies CAGGPGE. The entire CDR3 protein is CAGGPGELFF.

There are a few counts of this clone. Relative to the germline gene, one junction end is altered; a read error may explain this. Sequencing ends 3 residues short of the CDR3 end; the germline J gene provides the rest. The gene calls are TRBV7-7 and TRBJ2-5, with TRBD2 as a possible D gene (6 bases). Germline loops: CDR1 SSHAT, CDR2 FNYEAQ (reference sequence). The CDR3 contains 13 residues. The covered CDR3 bases are TGTGCTAGCAGCTTAGCGGCAGTAGAGACC. Its translation: CASSLAAVET. Given in full, the CDR3 is CASSLAAVETQYF.

In its sample, this clone was seen many times. The missing CDR3 end, 3 residues past where the read stops, is filled in from the germline J gene. The chain uses TRBV30 and TRBJ2-1, with 7 bases identical to TRBD1. The CDR3 spans 14 residues. Germline values: CDR1 GTSNPN, CDR2 SVGIG (reference sequence). J gave up 3 bases and V 0 bases, and 2 bases lay outside the gene matches. CDR3 DNA (partial): TGTGCCTGGAGTGTACGGGACAGCTACAATGAG. Amino acids: CAWSVRDSYNE. The full CDR3 sequence reads CAWSVRDSYNEQFF.

This clone was seen ten or more times. The sequenced fragment ends 3 residues before the CDR3 boundary, so the rest is inferred from the germline J gene. The V call is TRBV5-1, the J call TRBJ2-5, with 14 bases fitting TRBD2. Germline V gene sequence: CDR1 SGHRS, CDR2 YFSETQ. The CDR3 is 18 amino acids. The V segment lost 0 bases and the J segment 4 bases; nucleotides outside the gene matches: 8. CDR3 DNA (partial): TGCGCCAGCAGCTTGGCGGGGCGACTAGCGGGAGGGGCAGAGACC. As protein: CASSLAGRLAGGAET. The entire CDR3 reads CASSLAGRLAGGAETQYF.

In its sample, this clone was seen many times. The CDR3 end falls 3 residues outside the read, so it is completed with the germline J gene. The rearrangement joins TRBV10-1 to TRBJ2-7; possible D gene TRBD1, 5 bases. Trimming left V 4 bases short and J 0 bases short, with 7 bases between. CDR1 WNHNN and CDR2 SYGVQD come from the germline V gene (reference sequence). This CDR3 has 13 residues. CDR3 loop: CASSGGSSYEQYF. The DNA read from the CDR3 is TGCGCCAGCAGTGGGGGCAGCTCCTACGAG.

This clone was counted many times. The CDR3 end lies 3 residues beyond the end of the read and is filled in from the germline J gene. This chain uses TRBV29-1 with TRBJ2-2; TRBD2 is a possible D gene (5 bases). Germline V CDR1 and CDR2: SQVTM, ANQGSEA. Deletions cut 7 bases from V and 4 bases from J, with 13 bases between. The length of the CDR3 is 13 residues. CDR3 amino acids: CSAEDSLTGELFF. CDR3 DNA, as far as it was read: TGCAGCGCGGAGGACTCACTCACCGGGGAG.

There are many counts of this clone. The sequence runs out 3 residues before the end of the CDR3; the remainder is reconstructed from the germline J gene. This rearrangement joins TRBV5-1 to TRBJ2-3, with a tentative D call TRBD1 (5 bases). Germline V lookup: CDR1 SGHRS, CDR2 YFSETQ. Deletions cut 2 bases from V and 3 bases from J, with 10 bases between. The CDR3 has 14 amino acids. CDR3 residues: CASSFLQGTDTQYF. The sequenced CDR3 bases are TGCGCCAGCAGCTTCCTCCAGGGTACAGATACG. The full variable domain, with the rest looked up from reference TRBV5-1 and TRBJ2-3, is KAGVTQTPRYLIKTRGQQVTLSCSPISGHRSVSWYQQTPGQGLQFLFEYFSETQRNKGNFPGRFSGRQFSNSRSEMNVSTLELGDSALYLCASSFLQGTDTQYFGPGTRLTVL.

This clone was seen many times. The read gets to within 3 residues of the CDR3 end, and the germline J gene fills in the rest. The rearrangement links TRBV7-2 to TRBJ1-6; D possibly corresponds to TRBD1 (5 bases). Germline assignment: CDR1 SGHTA and CDR2 FQGNSA. CDR3 length equals 13 residues. The part of the CDR3 DNA that was read is TGTGCCAGCAGCTATTCGGGACTTGGGCCC. Amino acids: CASSYSGLGP. The entire CDR3 protein is CASSYSGLGPLHF.

Concerning this clone itself: Coverage ceases 3 residues before the CDR3 finishes, and the germline J gene fills in the end. The V gene is TRBV30, the J gene TRBJ2-2; no reliable D call. Germline V gives CDR1 GTSNPN, CDR2 SVGIG (reference sequence). This CDR3 contains 15 residues. CDR3: CAWMPDGSTNEKLFF. The sequenced CDR3 bases are TGTGCCTGGATGCCCGACGGCTCAACTAATGAAAAG.

There are many counts of this clone. The read ends 3 residues early relative to the CDR3; the germline J gene fills the gap. This chain connects TRBV19 to TRBJ2-7, with D possibly being TRBD1 (5 bases). The CDR3 extends over 13 amino acids. Germline V gene data show CDR1 as LNHDA and CDR2 as SQIVND (reference sequence). Trimming took 10 bases from V and 2 from J, leaving 15 bases between them. CDR3 DNA, as far as it was read: TGTGCCACCTCAGGGAATCCGACCTACGAG. As protein: CATSGNPTYE. From start to end, the CDR3 is CATSGNPTYEQYF.

In the case of this clone: The junction shows a germline mismatch at one end, possibly a read error. The CDR3 is cut off 3 residues early in the read; its end comes from the germline J gene. Different DNA sequences within this sample yield the same CDR3. The J gene is TRBJ1-3, the V gene TRBV7-2; D is uncertain. Germline loops: CDR1 SGHTA, CDR2 FQGNSA. This CDR3 has 14 amino acids. The sequenced CDR3 bases are TGTGCCAGCAGCTGGACTTTTTCGGGAAACACA. Translated: CASSWTFSGNT. The full CDR3 sequence reads CASSWTFSGNTIYF.

This clone showed up many times. The CDR3 extends 3 residues past the end of the read, so its final part is completed from the germline J gene. The chain carries TRBV19 and TRBJ2-3; 8 positions match TRBD1. V shed 6 bases and J 2 bases; nucleotides not matched to a gene: 4. CDR1 is LNHDA and CDR2 is SQIVND in the germline V gene (reference sequence). This CDR3 has 14 amino acids. The CDR3: CASSLTGVTDTQYF. CDR3 bases read: TGTGCCAGTAGCTTGACAGGGGTCACAGATACG.

This clone showed up many times. The read finishes 3 residues shy of the CDR3 end, and the germline J gene is used to complete it. This chain links TRBV5-4 with TRBJ2-4; D uncertain. There are 11 residues in the CDR3. From germline, CDR1 is SGHNT and CDR2 YYREEE (reference sequence). The sequenced CDR3 bases are TGTGCCAGCAGCACGGAGACTATT. This sequence encodes CASSTETI. From start to end, the CDR3 is CASSTETIQYF. The full variable domain, completed using reference TRBV5-4 and TRBJ2-4, is ETGVTQSPTHLIKTRGQQVTLRCSSQSGHNTVSWYQQALGQGPQFIFQYYREEENGRGNFPPRFSGLQFPNYSSELNVNALELDDSALYLCASSTETIQYFGAGTRLSVL.

The table lists this clone with many counts. The observed sequence ends 3 residues before the CDR3 terminus, with the missing tail filled in from the germline J gene. The chain has TRBV29-1 and TRBJ2-2, with D possibly matching TRBD1 (5 bases). CDR1 and CDR2 (germline): SQVTM, ANQGSEA. The CDR3 spans 14 residues. The CDR3 bases that were read are TGCAGCGTTGAAGAGGCCTCTGGGGCCAACGTG. As protein: CSVEEASGANV. From start to end, the CDR3 is CSVEEASGANVLFF.

This clone was counted ten times or more. The observed sequence ends 3 residues before the CDR3 terminus, with the missing tail filled in from the germline J gene. The chain combines TRBV10-3 with TRBJ2-1; 7 nucleotides line up with TRBD1. The germline gives CDR1 ENHRY, CDR2 SYGVKD. The CDR3 spans 13 residues. Unmatched junction bases numbered 11, after V lost 11 bases and J lost 7 bases. The CDR3 here is CAVRVQGRNEQFF. The CDR3 bases that were read are TGTGCCGTCCGAGTACAGGGGCGGAATGAG.

This clone was detected a few times. The read ends 3 residues early relative to the CDR3; the germline J gene fills the gap. The genes are TRBV7-9 and TRBJ1-2, with D unclear. This CDR3 comprises 11 residues. Germline lookup yields CDR1 SEHNR and CDR2 FQNEAQ (reference sequence). CDR3 in amino acids: CASSLDYDYTF. CDR3 DNA, as far as it was read: TGTGCCAGCAGCTTAGACTACGAC.